This paragraph covers one T cell receptor beta chain sequence. This clonotype was detected many times. No cognate antigen has been identified for it. No quality values exist for individual bases; no much larger clone is one base distant. The data originate from a study of T cells after yellow fever vaccination (dated by TCRdb to about 2019). Notes on the research overall: The SMART-Seq v4 Ultra Low Input RNA kit was used to prepare libraries from fractions with low cell numbers. To follow T-cell clones before and after both primary and booster YFV17D yellow fever vaccination, bulk TCR alpha and beta repertoires underwent longitudinal sequencing. The cohort comprised two healthy male donors, one aged 18 to 29 and one aged 30 to 39 years. Blood was drawn at multiple timepoints before and after primary and secondary immunization, with bulk PBMC replicates and cell subsets isolated. General findings and caveats noted by the study authors: Most clones expanded after primary vaccination (around 96% of CD4 and approximately 86% of CD8) were re-detected after the booster, suggesting that broad memory maintenance occurred. The secondary T-cell response was found to be weaker but faster than the primary response, with a peak reached on day 5 rather than on day 15. A small share of clonotypes was detected in both CD4 and CD8 compartments, with the overlap likely arising from convergent recombination. Computational filtering was needed because FACS-sorted repertoires could contain abundant contaminating clonotypes from the bulk population. Because the study included only a couple of donors, the extent to which the findings can be generalized is limited.

Relative to germline, V is 2 bases shorter and J is 6 bases shorter, with 9 bases between their ends. According to the germline V gene, CDR1 reads SNHLY and CDR2 reads FYNNEI. Measured from the cysteine to the phenylalanine, the CDR3 is 13 residues long. Just CDR3 DNA is preserved here, 39 bases in frame from base 1. Synthesis of TCR cDNA relied on 5'RACE template switching, a step that introduced a universal primer site along with unique molecular identifiers. Priming of cDNA synthesis was performed from both the TCR alpha and TCR beta constant segments. Library amplification used two PCR steps, and the second PCR step added sample barcodes and sequencing adapters. Libraries were sequenced on Illumina HiSeq 2500 (2x100 bp) or NovaSeq (2x150 bp). As for the authors' bioinformatics: MIGEC handled demultiplexing of reads and collapsing into UMI consensus sequences, while MiXCR performed V(D)J alignment. Vaccine-responding clonotypes were identified with edgeR using replicate PBMC samples, with FDR below 0.01 and a log2 fold change above 5 up to day 15 being required. Bulk clonotypes were assigned CD4 or CD8 identity according to which sequenced CD4 or CD8 repertoire held them at higher abundance. TCRdb reworked the public reads: Q25 trimming with fastp, MiXCR clone assembly, productive beta chains retained. Each CDR3 protein appears once, grouped with its most common genes and DNA. In this record, the V and J calls reflect TCRdb's handling and not the investigators' own analysis. Across this sample there are around 150,000 distinct CDR3 sequences, with 6% to 7.5% seen only once. Approximately 2.5% of the sample comes from the top ten.

Interpreted using the paper, the treatment or condition label stands for: live attenuated yellow fever vaccine strain. A standard Ficoll-Paque protocol was used to isolate PBMCs from peripheral blood. Dynabeads CD4 and CD8 positive selection kits were used to isolate the CD4 and CD8 T-cell fractions. TriZol was used to extract RNA from bulk PBMCs, from CD4 and CD8 fractions, and from dextramer-positive and dextramer-negative fractions. This TCR derives from a young man who received the YFV17D yellow fever vaccine. The sequence is built from TRBV2 and TRBJ2-3, with the D gene uncertain. Sequences were derived from CD4+ T cells sorted from PBMCs, sampled about 5 days after the first yellow fever vaccination. The nucleotides read TGTGCCAGCAGTGAACCCTTCACGGATACGCAGTATTTT. It encodes CASSEPFTDTQYF.